The rows below give T cell receptor beta chains drawn from one sample of a study of PD-L1 blockade in urothelial cancer. Only in-frame clones appear in the TCRdb table, and some are missing; sequencing was by immunoSEQ multiplex PCR. This sample carries 70,000 or so clones, roughly nine tenths of them seen once, and the ten largest clones take less than 3.5%. The specimen was PBMCs, collected around atezolizumab (anti-PD-L1) treatment. The receptors here all came from a man in his sixties with urothelial cancer. The CDR3 runs from the conserved cysteine through the conserved F or W. A D gene is named only where the DNA matches it firmly. Where a row states a size, it is once, few, many or the class of an expanded clone; other rows omit it.

j_call,d_call,v_call,clone_size,cdr3_nt,cdr3_aa
TRBJ1-1,TRBD1,TRBV6-5,NA,TGTGCCAGCAGTTACTCCGGACAGGTGACCCCTGGAGCTTTCTTT,CASSYSGQVTPGAFF
TRBJ2-2,NA,TRBV4-3,NA,TGCGCCAGCAGCCAAGACTCCCTCACCGGGGAGCTGTTTTTT,CASSQDSLTGELFF
TRBJ1-6,TRBD1,TRBV9,NA,TGTGCCAGCAGCGGGACCGCGAGACAGGGCATTAATTCACCCCTCCACTTT,CASSGTARQGINSPLHF
TRBJ2-1,TRBD2,TRBV4-2,once,TGTGCCAGCAGCCAAAATCGAGGCGGGGGGAAGTTGGATGAGCAGTTCTTC,CASSQNRGGGKLDEQFF
TRBJ2-5,TRBD1,TRBV27,NA,TGTGCCAGCAGTTCAGCGGGACAGGGAGAGACCCAGTACTTC,CASSSAGQGETQYF
TRBJ1-1,NA,TRBV29-1,NA,TGCAGCGTTGCGCAGAACGTGAACACTGAAGCTTTCTTT,CSVAQNVNTEAFF
TRBJ2-3,NA,TRBV11-1,NA,TGTGCCAGCAGCCTCTCGTGGCCATCAGATACGCAGTATTTT,CASSLSWPSDTQYF
TRBJ2-3,NA,TRBV11-3,NA,TGTGCCAGCAGCTTTCGAGGCGGTAGCACAGATACGCAGTATTTT,CASSFRGGSTDTQYF
TRBJ1-2,NA,TRBV5-1,NA,TGCGCCAGCAGCTTGGAACAGGGCTTAGGCTACACCTTC,CASSLEQGLGYTF
TRBJ1-2,TRBD1,TRBV5-1,NA,TGCGCCAGCAGCTTGGGGGACAGGGTAGCTAACTATGGCTACACCTTC,CASSLGDRVANYGYTF
TRBJ2-3,TRBD1,TRBV29-1,NA,TGCAGCGGAAACAGGGGGACTAGCACAGATACGCAGTATTTT,CSGNRGTSTDTQYF
TRBJ2-7,NA,TRBV15,NA,TGTGCCACCAGCAGAGATCCAGGGTGGGAGCAGTACTTC,CATSRDPGWEQYF
TRBJ1-5,NA,TRBV16,NA,TGTGCCAGCAGCCAATTTAGTCCAGGGAGGCAGCCCCAGCATTTT,CASSQFSPGRQPQHF
TRBJ2-4,NA,TRBV5-4,NA,TGTGCCAGCAGAGTCCGCGCAGGGGCCAAAAACATTCAGTACTTC,CASRVRAGAKNIQYF
TRBJ2-7,NA,TRBV30,NA,TGTGCCTGGAGTCAGGGGATCTCCTACGAGCAGTACTTC,CAWSQGISYEQYF
TRBJ1-1,TRBD1,TRBV5-6,NA,TGTGCCAGCAGCGACTTGAGACAGGGGGAAACCCCTGAAGCTTTCTTT,CASSDLRQGETPEAFF
TRBJ1-3,TRBD1,TRBV7-2,NA,TGTGCCAGCATCCAGGGGGTGGGAAACACCATATATTTT,CASIQGVGNTIYF
TRBJ2-2,NA,TRBV4-1,NA,TGCGCCAGCAGCCCCCTCCAGTCCGGGGAGCTGTTTTTT,CASSPLQSGELFF
TRBJ2-3,TRBD2,TRBV5-1,NA,TGCGCCAGCAGCTCCGGGGGGGCCGTGGATACGCAGTATTTT,CASSSGGAVDTQYF
TRBJ2-7,TRBD2,TRBV2,once,TGTGCCAGCAGTGAGCTAGCGGGGGGCCCCTACGAGCAGTACTTC,CASSELAGGPYEQYF
TRBJ1-6,NA,TRBV9,NA,TGTGCCAGCAGCGTAGATGGTTCTATCCAACCCCTCCACTTT,CASSVDGSIQPLHF
TRBJ2-7,TRBD1,TRBV7-2,NA,TGTGCCAGCAGCTTAGAAGGGACAGGGTCCTACGAGCAGTACTTC,CASSLEGTGSYEQYF
TRBJ2-1,TRBD1,TRBV5-1,NA,TGCGCCAGCAGCTCGATAGCCGGGACAGGGGTTGAGCAGTTCTTC,CASSSIAGTGVEQFF
TRBJ2-5,TRBD1,TRBV10-3,NA,TGTGCCATCAAGAAAGGGGGCGATGAGACCCAGTACTTC,CAIKKGGDETQYF
TRBJ2-2,TRBD2,TRBV12-5,once,TGTGCTAGTGGTAACCCCAGCGGGAGGGGATACACCGGGGAGCTGTTTTTT,CASGNPSGRGYTGELFF
TRBJ2-1,TRBD2,TRBV15,NA,TGTGCCACCAGCAGAGTAGCGGGTTCGTGGGATGAGCAGTTCTTC,CATSRVAGSWDEQFF
TRBJ1-1,NA,TRBV6-6,NA,TGTGCCAGCACTGCGTGGGGGGGGACTGAAGCTTTCTTT,CASTAWGGTEAFF
TRBJ1-5,NA,TRBV19,few,TGTGCCAGTAGTATCTCCGGGACTTACAATCAGCCCCAGCATTTT,CASSISGTYNQPQHF
TRBJ2-3,TRBD2,TRBV7-9,NA,TGTGCCAGCAGCTCCGGGGGGGCAAGCACAGATACGCAGTATTTT,CASSSGGASTDTQYF
TRBJ1-2,TRBD1,TRBV5-1,NA,TGCGCCAGCAGCCCGACAGGGCGAGGCTACACCTTC,CASSPTGRGYTF
TRBJ1-5,TRBD1,TRBV5-1,NA,TGCGCCAGCAGCTTGGGACAGGGGAATGGTCAGCCCCAGCATTTT,CASSLGQGNGQPQHF
TRBJ1-1,NA,TRBV9,NA,TGTGCCAGCAGCCCTCAGACAGGGAACACTGAAGCTTTCTTT,CASSPQTGNTEAFF
TRBJ2-7,NA,TRBV7-2,NA,TGTGCCAGCAGCCAAAAATTAGGGGCTAGGGGCGGGGGCCACGAGCAGTACTTC,CASSQKLGARGGGHEQYF
TRBJ1-2,NA,TRBV18,once,TGTGCCAGCTCAGTGGAGGAGAACTATGGCTACACCTTC,CASSVEENYGYTF
TRBJ1-1,NA,TRBV11-2,NA,TGTGCCAGCAGCTTAGATACGGGGGGCACTGAAGCTTTCTTT,CASSLDTGGTEAFF
TRBJ2-5,NA,TRBV5-4,NA,TGTGCCAGCAGCTTGGGCCAGGGGAGTCGAGAGACCCAGTACTTC,CASSLGQGSRETQYF